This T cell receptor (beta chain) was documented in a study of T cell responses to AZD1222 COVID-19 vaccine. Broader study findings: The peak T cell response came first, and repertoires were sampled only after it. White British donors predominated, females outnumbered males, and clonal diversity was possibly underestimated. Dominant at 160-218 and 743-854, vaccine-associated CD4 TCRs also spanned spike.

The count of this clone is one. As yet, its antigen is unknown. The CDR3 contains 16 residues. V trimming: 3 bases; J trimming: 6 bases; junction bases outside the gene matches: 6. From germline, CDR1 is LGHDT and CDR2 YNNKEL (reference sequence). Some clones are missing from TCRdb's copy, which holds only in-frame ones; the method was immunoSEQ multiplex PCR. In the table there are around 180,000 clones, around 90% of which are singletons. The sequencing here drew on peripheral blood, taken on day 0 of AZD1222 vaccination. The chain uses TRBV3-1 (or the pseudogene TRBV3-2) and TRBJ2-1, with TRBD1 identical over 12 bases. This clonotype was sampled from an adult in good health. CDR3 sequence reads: CASSHWGQGAPNEQFF. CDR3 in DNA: TGTGCCAGCAGCCACTGGGGACAGGGGGCCCCCAATGAGCAGTTCTTC.